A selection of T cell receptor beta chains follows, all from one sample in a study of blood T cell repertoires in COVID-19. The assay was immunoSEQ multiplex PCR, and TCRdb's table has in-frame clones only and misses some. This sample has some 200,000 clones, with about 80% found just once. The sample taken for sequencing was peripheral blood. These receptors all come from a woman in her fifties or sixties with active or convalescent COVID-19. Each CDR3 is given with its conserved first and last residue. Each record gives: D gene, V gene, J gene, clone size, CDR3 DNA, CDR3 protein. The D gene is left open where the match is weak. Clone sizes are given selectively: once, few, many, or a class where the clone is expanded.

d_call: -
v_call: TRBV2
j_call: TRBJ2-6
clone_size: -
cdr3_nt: TGTGCCAGCAGTGAAGCGCATTGGGGCTCCTCTGGGGCCAACGTCCTGACTTTC
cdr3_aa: CASSEAHWGSSGANVLTF

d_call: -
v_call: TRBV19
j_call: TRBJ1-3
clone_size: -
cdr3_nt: TGTGCCAGTCATAGTACGGGATCGCGAAACACCATATATTTT
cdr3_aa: CASHSTGSRNTIYF

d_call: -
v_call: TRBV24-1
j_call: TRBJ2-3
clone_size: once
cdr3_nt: TGTGCCACCAGTGATCTGTTCACAGATACGCAGTATTTT
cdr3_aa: CATSDLFTDTQYF

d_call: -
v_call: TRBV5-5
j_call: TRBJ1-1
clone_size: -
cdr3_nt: TGTGCCAGCAGCTTGTCCAGGGGCACTGAAGCTTTCTTT
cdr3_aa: CASSLSRGTEAFF

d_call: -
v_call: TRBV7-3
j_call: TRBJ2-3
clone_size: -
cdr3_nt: TGTGCCAGCAGCTCGCAACACACAGATACGCAGTATTTT
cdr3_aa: CASSSQHTDTQYF

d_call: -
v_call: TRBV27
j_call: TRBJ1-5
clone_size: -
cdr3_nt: TGTGCCAGCAGAGGAGCAGCCGATAGCAATCAGCCCCAGCATTTT
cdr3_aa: CASRGAADSNQPQHF

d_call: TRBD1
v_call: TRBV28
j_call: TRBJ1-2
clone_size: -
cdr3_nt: TGTGCCAGCAGCCCCCCGGGACAGGGAAAAGAAGGCTACACCTTC
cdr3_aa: CASSPPGQGKEGYTF

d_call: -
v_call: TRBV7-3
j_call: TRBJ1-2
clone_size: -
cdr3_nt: TGTGCCAGCAGCCATCCCGGGAACTATGGCTACACCTTC
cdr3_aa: CASSHPGNYGYTF

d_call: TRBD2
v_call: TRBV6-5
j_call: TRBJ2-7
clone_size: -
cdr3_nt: TGTGCCAGCAGGTACTCGGGCGGGGGGAGTCACGAGCAGTACTTC
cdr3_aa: CASRYSGGGSHEQYF

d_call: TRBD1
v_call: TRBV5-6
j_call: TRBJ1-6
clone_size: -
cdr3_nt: TGTGCCAGCAGCTTTGGGACAGGGACGAGCTCCTATAATTCACCCCTCCACTTT
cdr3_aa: CASSFGTGTSSYNSPLHF

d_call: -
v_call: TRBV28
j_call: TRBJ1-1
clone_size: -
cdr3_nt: TGTGCCAGCAGTCTCCAGGGAACTAAGAACACTGAAGCTTTCTTT
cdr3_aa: CASSLQGTKNTEAFF

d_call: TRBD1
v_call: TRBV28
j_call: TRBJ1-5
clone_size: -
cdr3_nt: TGTGCCAGCAGCCTGACAGGGATCGCCGGAGCCCAGCATTTT
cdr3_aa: CASSLTGIAGAQHF

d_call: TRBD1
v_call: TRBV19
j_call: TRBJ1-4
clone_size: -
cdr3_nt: TGTGCCAGTAGTCTCGGGACAGCAACTAATGAAAAACTGTTTTTT
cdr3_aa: CASSLGTATNEKLFF

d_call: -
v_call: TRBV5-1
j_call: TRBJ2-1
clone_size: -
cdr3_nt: TGCGCCAGCAGCTTGGAGGACTGGATAAATGAGCAGTTCTTC
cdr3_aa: CASSLEDWINEQFF

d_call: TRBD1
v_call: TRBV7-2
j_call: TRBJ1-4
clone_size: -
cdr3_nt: TGTGCCAGCAGCGCGACAGGGGGCTCAGAAAAACTGTTTTTT
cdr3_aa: CASSATGGSEKLFF

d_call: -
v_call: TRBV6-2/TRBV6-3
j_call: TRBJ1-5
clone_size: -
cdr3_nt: TGTGCCAGCAGTTCCGGGGGCAATCAGCCCCAGCATTTT
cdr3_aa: CASSSGGNQPQHF

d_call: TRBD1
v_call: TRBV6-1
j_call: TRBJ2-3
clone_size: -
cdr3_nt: TGTGCCAGCAGTCTCACAGGGGGAAGCACAGATACGCAGTATTTT
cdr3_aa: CASSLTGGSTDTQYF

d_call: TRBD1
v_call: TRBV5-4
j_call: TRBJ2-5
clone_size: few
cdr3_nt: TGTGCCAGCAGCGTAGACAGGGTTCAAGGAAAGACCCAGTACTTC
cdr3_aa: CASSVDRVQGKTQYF

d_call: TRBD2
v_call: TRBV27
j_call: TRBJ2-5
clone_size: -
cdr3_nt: TGTGCCAGCAGGTCTTTAGCGGGGGGCATCCAAGAGACCCAGTACTTC
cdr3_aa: CASRSLAGGIQETQYF

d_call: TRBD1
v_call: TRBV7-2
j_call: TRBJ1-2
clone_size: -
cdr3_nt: TGTGCCAGCACCCCCCCGGGACAGGGGGCAAAAAAGTATGGCTACACCTTC
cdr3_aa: CASTPPGQGAKKYGYTF

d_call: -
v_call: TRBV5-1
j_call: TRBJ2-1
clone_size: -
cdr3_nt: TGCGCCAGCAGCTTGGAACTAAACTCCTACAATGAGCAGTTCTTC
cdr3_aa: CASSLELNSYNEQFF

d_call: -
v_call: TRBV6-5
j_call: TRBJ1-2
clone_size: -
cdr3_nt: TGTGCCAGCAGTTATTACAGGGACAACTATGGCTACACCTTC
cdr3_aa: CASSYYRDNYGYTF

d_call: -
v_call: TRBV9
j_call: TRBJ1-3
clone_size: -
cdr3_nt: TGTGCCAGCAGCGTAGATCCAGTTTCTGGAAACACCATATATTTT
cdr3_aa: CASSVDPVSGNTIYF

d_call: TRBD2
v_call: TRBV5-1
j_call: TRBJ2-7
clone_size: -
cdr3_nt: TGCGCCAGCAGCTGGGGGACTAGCGGGAGGCGTCGCAGCTCCTACGAGCAGTACTTC
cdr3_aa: CASSWGTSGRRRSSYEQYF

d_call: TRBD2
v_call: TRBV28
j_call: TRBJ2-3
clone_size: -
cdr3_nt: TGTGCCAGCAGTCAGCCGGGGGGGCGACGAGATACGCAGTATTTT
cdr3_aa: CASSQPGGRRDTQYF

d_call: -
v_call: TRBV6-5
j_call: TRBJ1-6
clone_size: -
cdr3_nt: TGTGCCAGCAGTTACAGTCAGGAAAATTCACCCCTCCACTTT
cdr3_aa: CASSYSQENSPLHF

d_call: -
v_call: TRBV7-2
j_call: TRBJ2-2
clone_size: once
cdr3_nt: TGTGCCAGCAGGCGGGACAGTAACACCGGGGAGCTGTTTTTT
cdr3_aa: CASRRDSNTGELFF

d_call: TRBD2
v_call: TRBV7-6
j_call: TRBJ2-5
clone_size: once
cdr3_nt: TGTGCCAGCAGCTCAGGAGCACTAGCGTACCAAGAGACCCAGTACTTC
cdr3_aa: CASSSGALAYQETQYF

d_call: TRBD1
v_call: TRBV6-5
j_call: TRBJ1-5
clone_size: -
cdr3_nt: TGTGCCAGCAGTAAGACAGGGCATGGCAATCAGCCCCAGCATTTT
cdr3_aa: CASSKTGHGNQPQHF

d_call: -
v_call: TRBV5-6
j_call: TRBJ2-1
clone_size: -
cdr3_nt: TGTGCCAGCAGCTCTCTGGGCCTTGAGCAGTTCTTC
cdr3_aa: CASSSLGLEQFF

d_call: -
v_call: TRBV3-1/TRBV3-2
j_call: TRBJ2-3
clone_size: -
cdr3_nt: TGTGCCAGCAGCCCGACTAGATTAACAGATACGCAGTATTTT
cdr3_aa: CASSPTRLTDTQYF

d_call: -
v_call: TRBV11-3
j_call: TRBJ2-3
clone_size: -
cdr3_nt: TGTGCCAGCAGCTCAGGACTGCAAGATACGCAGTATTTT
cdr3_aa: CASSSGLQDTQYF

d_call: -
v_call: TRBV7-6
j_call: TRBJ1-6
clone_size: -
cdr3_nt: TGTGCCAGCAGCTTCCACAGGGATCTGAATAATTCACCCCTCCACTTT
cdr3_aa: CASSFHRDLNNSPLHF

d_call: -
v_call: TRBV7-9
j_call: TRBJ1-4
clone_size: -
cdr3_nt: TGTGCCAGCAGCTCCCTACGGGGGGGCACTGCAACTAATGAAAAACTGTTTTTT
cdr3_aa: CASSSLRGGTATNEKLFF

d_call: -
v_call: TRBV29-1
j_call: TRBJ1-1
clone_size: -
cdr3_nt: TGCAGCGCTGGCTCCGGACAATTCGACACTGAAGCTTTCTTT
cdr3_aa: CSAGSGQFDTEAFF

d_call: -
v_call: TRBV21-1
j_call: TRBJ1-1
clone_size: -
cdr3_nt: TGTGCCAGCAGCTCCCATGACAGGAAGTTGAACACTGAAGCTTTCTTT
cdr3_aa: CASSSHDRKLNTEAFF

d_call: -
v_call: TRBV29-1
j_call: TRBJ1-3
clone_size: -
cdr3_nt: TGCAGCGTTGCGAGAGATGGAAACACCATATATTTT
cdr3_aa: CSVARDGNTIYF

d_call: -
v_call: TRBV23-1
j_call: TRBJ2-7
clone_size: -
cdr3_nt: TGCGCCAGCAGTCAATCCCGGCGGGGAACCTACGAGCAGTACTTC
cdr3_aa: CASSQSRRGTYEQYF

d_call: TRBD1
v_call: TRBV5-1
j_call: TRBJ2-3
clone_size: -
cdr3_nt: TGCGCCAGCAGCTTGGCCAAAGGACAGGGGTCAGATACGCAGTATTTT
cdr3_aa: CASSLAKGQGSDTQYF

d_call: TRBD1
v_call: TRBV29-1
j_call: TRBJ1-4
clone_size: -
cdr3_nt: TGCAGCGTTGACTCGGGACAGGGTAATGAAAAACTGTTTTTT
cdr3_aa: CSVDSGQGNEKLFF

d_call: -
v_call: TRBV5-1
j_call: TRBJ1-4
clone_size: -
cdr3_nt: TGCGCCAGCAGCTTGGGACAACCTAATGAAAAACTGTTTTTT
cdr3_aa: CASSLGQPNEKLFF